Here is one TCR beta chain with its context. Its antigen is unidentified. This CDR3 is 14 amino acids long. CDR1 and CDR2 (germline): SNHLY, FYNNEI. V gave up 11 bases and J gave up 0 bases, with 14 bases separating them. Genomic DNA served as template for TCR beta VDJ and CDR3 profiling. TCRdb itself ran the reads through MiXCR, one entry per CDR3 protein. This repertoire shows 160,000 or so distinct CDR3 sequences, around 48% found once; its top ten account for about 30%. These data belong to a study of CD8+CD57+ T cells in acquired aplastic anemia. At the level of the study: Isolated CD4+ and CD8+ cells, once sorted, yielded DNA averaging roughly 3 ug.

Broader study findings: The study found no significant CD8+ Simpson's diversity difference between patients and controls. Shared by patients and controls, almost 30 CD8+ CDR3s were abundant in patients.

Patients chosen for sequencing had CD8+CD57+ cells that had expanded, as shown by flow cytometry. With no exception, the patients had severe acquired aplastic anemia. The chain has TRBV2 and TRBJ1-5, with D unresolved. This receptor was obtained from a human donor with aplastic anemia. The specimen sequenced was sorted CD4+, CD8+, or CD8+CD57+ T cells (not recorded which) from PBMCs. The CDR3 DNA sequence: TGTGCCTCAAACTCTGAATATAGCAATCAGCCCCAGCATTTT. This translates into CASNSEYSNQPQHF.